A selection of T cell receptor beta chains follows, all from one sample in a study of blood T cells in healthy people across ages. TCRdb reprocessed the 5' RACE reads with MiXCR, giving one entry per CDR3 protein. This sample has fewer than 1,000,000 distinct CDR3 sequences; about 46% occur once, and the top ten carry 15% to 20%. Material for sequencing was blood. All receptors come from a man older than 75 in good health. Both conserved end residues are trimmed from each CDR3. Fields, in order: V gene, J gene, CDR3 protein.

TRBV28,TRBJ1-5,ASNLGRGTFQPQH
TRBV28,TRBJ2-3,ASSPRGRGSTDTQY
TRBV4-1,TRBJ2-2,ASSQVLAGGPGGELF
TRBV6-6,TRBJ2-1,ASSYTAGRSKNEQF
TRBV5-1,TRBJ1-1,ASSPGTSEAF
TRBV28,TRBJ2-7,ASSSPTRTDYEQY
TRBV7-3,TRBJ1-1,ASSPTNQGDTEAF
TRBV14,TRBJ2-1,ASSQASGASSYNEQF
TRBV2,TRBJ2-7,ASSYDGQGGPYEQY
TRBV7-9,TRBJ2-7,ATRQGSDEQY
TRBV12-3/TRBV12-4,TRBJ1-3,ASSSKGGPGNTIY
TRBV12-3/TRBV12-4,TRBJ2-2,ASSRQSYTGELF
TRBV7-9,.,ASSLLQGGLTYEQY
TRBV5-1,TRBJ1-2,ASSLEAGGLGYGYT
TRBV20-1,TRBJ2-2,SVTGLANTGELF
TRBV20-1,TRBJ2-1,SASPPGLAGEQEQF
TRBV5-1,TRBJ1-1,ASSVGGYRTEAF
TRBV2,TRBJ2-6,ASSVEGPLSGANVLT
TRBV2,TRBJ2-2,ATPGSSNTGELF
TRBV6-2/TRBV6-3,.,AGSDKGDYDEQY
TRBV12-3/TRBV12-4,.,ASRPQGAHEQY
TRBV6-5,TRBJ2-1,ASSYQGSYNEQF
TRBV7-2,TRBJ2-7,ASSLATSGVQY
TRBV5-1,TRBJ2-7,ASSNGQEGISYEQY
TRBV15,TRBJ2-3,ATSRDSRYDTQY
TRBV11-2,TRBJ2-7,ASSQGPRAYEQY
TRBV18,TRBJ2-5,ASSPITGGGETQY
TRBV7-2,TRBJ2-7,ASSSMLTSPTPYEQY
TRBV7-3,TRBJ2-1,ASSNFLARAGNEQF
TRBV7-6,TRBJ2-7,ASSFSGQTYQQY
TRBV7-8,TRBJ2-1,ASSLARRASSYNEQF
TRBV9,TRBJ2-5,ASTRTSGYPSSYNEQY
TRBV27,TRBJ2-1,ASTGNRLAGNNEQF
TRBV7-2,TRBJ2-7,ANSSSSGRAYEQY
TRBV7-3,TRBJ2-2,ASSLNPTSGGLAGELF
TRBV7-2,TRBJ2-5,ASSLDPVQETQY
TRBV7-2,TRBJ2-7,ASSLIAGEPNYEQY
TRBV11-3,TRBJ2-1,ASSPNPGTGKFNEQF
TRBV25-1,TRBJ1-4,ASSPTGTAEKLF
TRBV5-1,TRBJ1-1,ASGRQGAPDEAF
TRBV7-2,TRBJ2-7,ASSRDRPYEQY
TRBV12-3/TRBV12-4,TRBJ2-7,ASSFSGWGREQY
TRBV29-1,TRBJ1-3,SVEDGNTGGDTIY
TRBV6-6,.,ASSSKGQGAEQY
TRBV5-6,TRBJ2-1,ASSLARDEQF
TRBV7-2,TRBJ2-3,ASSQRSLSTDTLY
TRBV7-2,TRBJ1-5,ASSLALAGMTQH
TRBV3-1,.,ASSPTVVGQETQY
TRBV11-2,TRBJ2-5,ASSLFPGGQETQY
TRBV4-2,TRBJ2-3,ASSQDESSGSADTQY
TRBV2,TRBJ2-3,ASSDGRSTDTQY
TRBV20-1,TRBJ2-1,SAPTSGVNEQF
TRBV3-1,TRBJ1-1,ASSPSWGAYTEAF
TRBV6-4,TRBJ1-1,ASSAAGRGTEAF
TRBV7-3,TRBJ2-5,ASGYGLAEETQY